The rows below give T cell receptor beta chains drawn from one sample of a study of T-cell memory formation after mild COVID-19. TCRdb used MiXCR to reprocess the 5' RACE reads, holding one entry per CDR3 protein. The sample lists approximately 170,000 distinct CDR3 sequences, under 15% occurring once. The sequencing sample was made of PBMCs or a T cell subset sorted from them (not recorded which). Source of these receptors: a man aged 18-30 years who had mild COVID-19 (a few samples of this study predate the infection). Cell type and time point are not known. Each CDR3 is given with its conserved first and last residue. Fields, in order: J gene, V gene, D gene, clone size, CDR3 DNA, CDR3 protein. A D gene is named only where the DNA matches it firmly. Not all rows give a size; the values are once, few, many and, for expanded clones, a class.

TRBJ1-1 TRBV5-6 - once TGTGCCAGCAGCTCCGTTCCCTACCCTGGGGTGAACACTGAAGCTTTCTTT CASSSVPYPGVNTEAFF
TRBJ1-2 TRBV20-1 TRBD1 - TGCAGTGCTAGAGGAGGGACAGGGGGGCCAAATGGCTACACCTTC CSARGGTGGPNGYTF
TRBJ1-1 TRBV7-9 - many TGTGCCAGCAGCTTAGCCGGGCAGGGAGGAGCTTTCTTT CASSLAGQGGAFF
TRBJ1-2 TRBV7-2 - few TGTGCCAGCATCAGGACAGCCCTCTATGGCTACACCTTC CASIRTALYGYTF
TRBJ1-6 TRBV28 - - TGTGCCAGCGTGGTAGGCAGCTCCTATAATTCACCCCTCCACTTT CASVVGSSYNSPLHF
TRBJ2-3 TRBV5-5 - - TGTGCCAGCAGCTTGGGAGTAGTCGGCACAGATACGCAGTATTTT CASSLGVVGTDTQYF
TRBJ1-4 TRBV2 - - TGTGCCAGCAGGGACAAAAATAATGAAAAACTGTTTTTT CASRDKNNEKLFF
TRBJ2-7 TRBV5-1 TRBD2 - TGCGCCAGCAGCTGGGCGGGGGACGAGCAGTACTTC CASSWAGDEQYF
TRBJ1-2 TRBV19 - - TGTGCCAGTAGTATGGGACCTAACTATGGCTACACCTTC CASSMGPNYGYTF
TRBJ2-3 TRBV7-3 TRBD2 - TGTGCCAGCAGCTTAAACAGGCCCGGACTAGCGGGGAACACAGATACGCAGTATTTT CASSLNRPGLAGNTDTQYF
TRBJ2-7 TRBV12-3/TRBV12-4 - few TGTGCCAGCAGTTGGTTAGGCTACGAGCAGTACTTC CASSWLGYEQYF
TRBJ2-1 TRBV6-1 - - TGTGCCAGCAGTTTCGCGAGTGAGCAGTTCTTC CASSFASEQFF
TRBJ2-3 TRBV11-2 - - TGTGCCAGCAGACGTCTGATCGGGGGCCAACCGGATACGCAGTATTTT CASRRLIGGQPDTQYF
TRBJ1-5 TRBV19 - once TGTGCCAGTGGCGGCGTGTATAGCAATCAGCCCCAGCATTTT CASGGVYSNQPQHF
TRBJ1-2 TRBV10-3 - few TGTGCCATCAGTGAGTCGGTCCGGGGTTATGGCTACACCTTC CAISESVRGYGYTF
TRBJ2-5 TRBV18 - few TGTGCCAGCTCGCCCGGGACCCAAGAGACCCAGTACTTC CASSPGTQETQYF
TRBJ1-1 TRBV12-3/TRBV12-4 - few TGTGCCAGCAGTTTCGGTGGGGAAGAAGCTTTCTTT CASSFGGEEAFF
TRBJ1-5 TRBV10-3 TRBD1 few TGTGCCATCAGTGGGGGGAGACAGGGGGATCAGCCCCAGCATTTT CAISGGRQGDQPQHF
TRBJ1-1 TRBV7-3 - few TGTGCCAGCAGCTTAAATGCAGGGGTGGAAACTGAAGCTTTCTTT CASSLNAGVETEAFF
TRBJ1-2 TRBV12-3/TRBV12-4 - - TGTGCCAGCAGTATCAACCCCCAGGTGGGGGGCTACACCTTC CASSINPQVGGYTF
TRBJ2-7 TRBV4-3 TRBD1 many TGCGCCAGCAGCCAAGGACAGGGGAGCTACGAGCAGTACTTC CASSQGQGSYEQYF
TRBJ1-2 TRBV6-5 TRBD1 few TGTGCCAGCAGTTCCCCGGACAGGGCGGGGGACTATGGCTACACCTTC CASSSPDRAGDYGYTF
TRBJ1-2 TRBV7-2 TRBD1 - TGTGCCAGCAGCCTCCTGGGACAGGGAGGTTCGTACACCTTC CASSLLGQGGSYTF
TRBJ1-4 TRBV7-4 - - TGTGCCAGCAGCTTAGTTGTGACCCCCGAGCATGAAAAACTGTTTTTT CASSLVVTPEHEKLFF
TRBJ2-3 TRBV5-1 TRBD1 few TGCGCCAGCACCCAGACAGGGACCACAGATACGCAGTATTTT CASTQTGTTDTQYF
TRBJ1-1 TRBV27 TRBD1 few TGTGCCAGCAGTTTAGAGGCAGGGGGTTTCACTGAAGCTTTCTTT CASSLEAGGFTEAFF
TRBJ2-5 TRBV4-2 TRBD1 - TGTGCCAGCAGCCAGCGGGACAGGTCCAAAGAGACCCAGTACTTC CASSQRDRSKETQYF
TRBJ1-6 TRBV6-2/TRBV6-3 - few TGTGCCAGCAGTTACGTCGGTTCACCCCTCCACTTT CASSYVGSPLHF
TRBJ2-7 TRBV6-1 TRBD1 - TGTGCCGGGACCTCAGGGGGCTCAGTACTCGAGCAGTACTTC CAGTSGGSVLEQYF
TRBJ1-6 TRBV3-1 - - TGTGCCAGCAGCCGGGGGACCTATAATTCACCCCTCCACTTT CASSRGTYNSPLHF
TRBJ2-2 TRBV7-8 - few TGTGCCAGCAGCTCGCTCAACCGAAACACCGGGGAGCTGTTTTTT CASSSLNRNTGELFF
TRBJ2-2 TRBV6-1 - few TGTGCCAGCAGTGAACTCTGGGCAGGGCTTGGCGGGGAGCTGTTTTTT CASSELWAGLGGELFF
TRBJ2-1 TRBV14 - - TGTGCCAGCAGCCAGCGACAGTACAATGAGCAGTTCTTC CASSQRQYNEQFF
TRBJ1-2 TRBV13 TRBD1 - TGTGCCAGCAGCCCCCGGACAGGGGACTATGGCTACACCTTC CASSPRTGDYGYTF
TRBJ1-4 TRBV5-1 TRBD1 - TGCGCCAGCAGCTTACTCCGACAGGGAGCAACTAATGAAAAACTGTTTTTT CASSLLRQGATNEKLFF
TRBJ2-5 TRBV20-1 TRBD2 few TGCAGTGCTAGAGATTATTTAACTAGCGGGGGCCAAGAGACCCAGTACTTC CSARDYLTSGGQETQYF
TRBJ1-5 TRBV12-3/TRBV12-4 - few TGTGCCAGCAGTTCGACCGTAAATCAGCCCCAGCATTTT CASSSTVNQPQHF